The 21 T cell receptor beta chains in this list originate from one sample, sequenced in a study of blood T cell repertoires in COVID-19. Assay: immunoSEQ multiplex PCR; the TCRdb copy retains only in-frame clones and omits some. This sample carries over 200,000 clones, almost 85% of them seen once, and the ten largest clones take approximately 8%. The sample was peripheral blood. Receptor source: a woman aged 50 to 60 with active or convalescent COVID-19.

This chain joins TRBV5-1 and TRBJ1-6, with TRBD1 matching over 7 bases. The ends lost 3 bases at V and 4 bases at J; junction bases unmatched: 4. This CDR3 is built from 15 residues. The germline CDR1 and CDR2 sequences are SGHRS and YFSETQ. CDR3 nucleotide sequence: TGCGCCAGCAGCTCAGGGGGACAGTATAATTCACCCCTCCACTTT. Amino acids: CASSSGGQYNSPLHF.

The V and J genes are TRBV28 and TRBJ2-7, with TRBD1 matching over 7 bases. Germline V lookup: CDR1 MDHEN, CDR2 SYDVKM. Trimming removed 5 bases from V and 1 base from J; junction bases left unmatched: 8. The CDR3 sequence is 15 residues long. The CDR3 is CASSPQGLGSYEQYV. The CDR3 nucleotides read TGTGCCAGCAGTCCACAGGGGCTGGGTTCCTACGAGCAGTACGTC.

The rearrangement uses TRBV19 and TRBJ2-7; the match to TRBD1 covers 9 bases. The V segment lost 6 bases and the J segment 7 bases; nucleotides outside the gene matches: 16. Germline V gives CDR1 LNHDA, CDR2 SQIVND (reference sequence). This CDR3 is 16 amino acids long. CDR3 coding DNA: TGTGCCAGTAGCCCTCGACAGGGGGTCCCCCTACTTGAGCAGTACTTC. This sequence encodes CASSPRQGVPLLEQYF.

The chain carries TRBV28 and TRBJ1-6, with a possible D match to TRBD1 (5 bases). This CDR3 contains 15 residues. Trimming cost V 10 bases and J 3 bases, with 16 bases left between them. Germline CDR1 MDHEN, CDR2 SYDVKM. Here the CDR3 reads CATTGGGFYNSPLHF. The CDR3 DNA reads TGTGCCACCACTGGGGGGGGGTTCTATAATTCACCCCTCCACTTT. Looking up the rest from reference TRBV28 and TRBJ1-6 gives the full variable domain: DVKVTQSSRYLVKRTGEKVFLECVQDMDHENMFWYRQDPGLGLRLIYFSYDVKMKEKGDIPEGYSVSREKKERFSLILESASTNQTSMYLCATTGGGFYNSPLHFGNGTRLTVT.

V and J are TRBV21-1 and TRBJ2-2; the tabulated D call, TRBD2, remains unverified against the DNA. TRBV21-1 is labeled a pseudogene. This CDR3 has 16 amino acids. The CDR3 here is CASSKEKGLNTGELFF. The CDR3 coding sequence is TGTGCCAGCAGCAAAGAAAAAGGACTTAACACCGGGGAGCTGTTTTTT.

This clone showed up just a few times. The chain joins TRBV29-1 to TRBJ1-2; a possible D gene is TRBD1 (5 bases). V gave up 5 bases and J gave up 1 base, with 20 bases separating them. The CDR3 has 16 residues. The germline CDR1 and CDR2 sequences are SQVTM and ANQGSEA. CDR3 nucleotides: TGCAGCGTTCTCAGGTTGTGGGGCGACCGTAACTATGGCTACACCTTC. The encoded protein is CSVLRLWGDRNYGYTF.

This clone was detected only a few times. This sequence joins TRBV9 and TRBJ2-1, with TRBD2 matching 10 bases. This CDR3 spans 15 amino acids. J gave up 3 bases and V 0 bases, and 0 bases lay outside the gene matches. Germline CDR1 and CDR2: SGDLS and YYNGEE. CDR3 sequence: CASSVGTSGYNEQFF. CDR3 coding DNA: TGTGCCAGCAGCGTAGGGACTAGCGGCTACAATGAGCAGTTCTTC. Using reference TRBV9 and TRBJ2-1 for the parts outside the CDR3, the full variable domain is DSGVTQTPKHLITATGQRVTLRCSPRSGDLSVYWYQQSLDQGLQFLIQYYNGEERAKGNILERFSAQQFPDLHSELNLSSLELGDSALYFCASSVGTSGYNEQFFGPGTRLTVL.

The chain has TRBV5-5 and TRBJ2-7; possibly TRBD2 for D (5 bases). V lost 2 bases, J lost 7 bases, and 13 bases lay in between. The CDR3 sequence is 13 residues long. Germline lookup yields CDR1 SGHKS and CDR2 YYEKEE (reference sequence). The CDR3 sequence is CASSLTEGGEQYF. The CDR3 DNA is TGTGCCAGCAGCTTAACCGAGGGTGGGGAGCAGTACTTC.

The gene calls are TRBV3-1 (or the pseudogene TRBV3-2) and TRBJ1-5; TRBD1 matches at 7 bases. The CDR3 is 20 amino acids. V shed 7 bases and J 1 base; nucleotides not matched to a gene: 22. Germline V gene data show CDR1 as LGHDT and CDR2 as YNNKEL (reference sequence). The CDR3 is CASTRGGPRQGGISNQPQHF. Here the CDR3 DNA reads TGTGCCAGCACCCGGGGGGGGCCGAGACAGGGTGGCATCAGCAATCAGCCCCAGCATTTT.

The genes are TRBV18 and TRBJ1-2; D is perhaps TRBD1 (5 bases). Germline assignment: CDR1 KGHSH and CDR2 LQKENI. CDR3 length: 17 residues. Trimming took off 1 base at V and 2 bases at J, with 17 bases between the two ends. CDR3 sequence: CASSPLTTGVFNYGYTF. The CDR3 region has the DNA TGTGCCAGCTCACCACTCACTACAGGCGTCTTCAACTATGGCTACACCTTC.

The chain combines TRBV5-1 with TRBJ2-7, with 7 bases aligning to TRBD2. This CDR3 spans 15 amino acids. Germline lookup yields CDR1 SGHRS and CDR2 YFSETQ. V was clipped by 0 bases and J by 3 bases; unmatched bases: 6. The CDR3: CASSLGYASGYEQYF. The CDR3 DNA reads as TGCGCCAGCAGCTTGGGTTACGCTAGCGGCTACGAGCAGTACTTC.

The rearrangement links TRBV5-1 to TRBJ2-3; D remains ambiguous. The V gene's germline CDR1 is SGHRS and CDR2 YFSETQ. CDR3 size: 17 residues. V was trimmed by 0 bases and J by 1 base, leaving 15 bases between them. In DNA form, the CDR3 reads TGCGCCAGCAGCTTGGACCCCCCTAGTTTTGGCACAGATACGCAGTATTTT. Translated: CASSLDPPSFGTDTQYF.

J is TRBJ1-5 and V is TRBV2; weak D call: TRBD1 (5 bases). CDR1 and CDR2 (germline): SNHLY, FYNNEI. With 6 bases removed from V and 7 bases from J, the gap between germline ends came to 16 bases. This CDR3 is 14 amino acids long. The CDR3 coding sequence is TGTGCCAGCAGACCTATCAGGGCTGGACAGCCCCAGCATTTT. This codes for CASRPIRAGQPQHF.

By its share, this clone is medium-sized. CDR3 coding DNA: TGTGCCAGCAGCGGGGGGGAGTCTCCCGCCGGGGAGCTGTTTTTT. Protein: CASSGGESPAGELFF. V usage is TRBV7-9 and J usage is TRBJ2-2; 7 positions agree with TRBD2. From germline, CDR1 is SEHNR and CDR2 FQNEAQ (reference sequence). There are 15 residues in the CDR3. The ends lost 5 bases at V and 6 bases at J; junction bases unmatched: 9.

V and J are TRBV28 and TRBJ1-5; 10 nucleotides match TRBD1. This CDR3 contains 16 residues. The V and J ends lost 5 bases and 1 base, in that order; junction bases with no gene match: 5. The germline CDR1 and CDR2 sequences are MDHEN and SYDVKM. The CDR3 region is CASSPRGQGSNQPQHF. The CDR3 DNA sequence: TGTGCCAGCAGTCCCCGGGGACAGGGGAGCAATCAGCCCCAGCATTTT.

The table lists this clone with a count of one. This chain joins TRBV19 and TRBJ2-7, with 11 bases fitting TRBD2. The CDR3 covers 15 residues. V was pared by 6 bases and J by 4 bases, with 8 bases of the junction left unmatched. Germline V CDR1 and CDR2: LNHDA, SQIVND (reference sequence). The CDR3: CASRGTTSGSYEQYF. The CDR3 DNA sequence: TGTGCCAGTAGGGGAACAACTAGCGGGAGTTACGAGCAGTACTTC.

CDR3 sequence: CASSSSGLLGWTQYF. The CDR3 DNA reads TGTGCCAGCAGCTCATCGGGACTCCTGGGATGGACCCAGTACTTC. The chain couples TRBV7-9 to TRBJ2-5; D is possibly TRBD2 (6 bases). The CDR3 loop spans 15 amino acids. The germline V gene encodes CDR1 SEHNR and CDR2 FQNEAQ (reference sequence). V lost 4 bases, J lost 7 bases, and 19 bases lay in between.

The chain couples TRBV4-2 to TRBJ2-2; D is uncertain. V was pared by 1 base and J by 3 bases, with 9 bases between. CDR3 length equals 15 residues. Looked up from germline, CDR1 is LGHNA and CDR2 is YNFKEQ. The CDR3 nucleotides read TGTGCCAGCAGCCAAGGAGGTCGGGACACCGGGGAGCTGTTTTTT. Protein sequence: CASSQGGRDTGELFF.

The J gene is TRBJ2-3, the V gene TRBV3-1 (or the pseudogene TRBV3-2); tentatively, D is TRBD2 (6 bases). The CDR3 runs 15 residues. CDR1 and CDR2 from the germline V gene are LGHDT and YNNKEL (reference sequence). The V gene lost 4 bases and the J gene lost 2 bases, with 13 bases spanning the gap. The CDR3 loop reads CASSRRTGDTDTQYF. Written as DNA, the CDR3 is TGTGCCAGCAGCCGGAGGACGGGAGACACAGATACGCAGTATTTT.

This chain links TRBV7-9 with TRBJ2-7, with 12 bases matching TRBD2. V gave up 5 bases and J gave up 3 bases; unmatched junction bases: 5. The CDR3 sequence is 15 residues long. Germline V gene lookup returns CDR1 SEHNR and CDR2 FQNEAQ (reference sequence). The DNA of the CDR3 is TGTGCCAGCAGCCGTCTAGCGGGAGGGTTCTACGAGCAGTACTTC. Amino acids: CASSRLAGGFYEQYF.

This sequence joins TRBV14 and TRBJ1-2, with 9 bases identical to TRBD1. The junction had 11 bases not matched to a gene; V was cut back by 5 bases and J by 7 bases. The CDR3 runs to 15 residues. Germline CDR1 and CDR2: SGHDN and FVKESK. The DNA of the CDR3 is TGTGCCAGCAGCGGTACACAGGGGGCGGTCGGTGGCTACACCTTC. Translating gives CASSGTQGAVGGYTF.